The rows below give T cell receptor beta chains drawn from one sample of a study of blood T cell repertoires in COVID-19. Using immunoSEQ multiplex PCR, the repertoire was profiled, and TCRdb retains in-frame clones only, with some absent. The table includes roughly 700,000 clones, about 90% detected once. The material sequenced was peripheral blood. The receptor source for this set is a young woman with acute or convalescent COVID-19. The CDR3 runs from the conserved cysteine through the conserved F or W. Fields, in order: CDR3 protein, CDR3 DNA, D gene, clone size, V gene, J gene. A D gene is named only where the DNA matches it firmly. Size values are once, few and many counts, or a class for expanded clones, and some rows have none.

CDR3 protein: CASTGTSGGKETQYF; CDR3 DNA: TGTGCCAGCACGGGGACTAGCGGGGGTAAAGAGACCCAGTACTTC; D gene: TRBD2; clone size: .; V gene: TRBV25-1; J gene: TRBJ2-5
CDR3 protein: CAIPYPPPGSGAFF; CDR3 DNA: TGTGCCATCCCTTACCCCCCCCCGGGAAGCGGAGCTTTCTTT; D gene: .; clone size: .; V gene: TRBV2; J gene: TRBJ1-1
CDR3 protein: CASKGGPDSSWQFF; CDR3 DNA: TGTGCCAGCAAAGGTGGACCAGACAGTTCCTGGCAGTTCTTC; D gene: .; clone size: .; V gene: TRBV6-5; J gene: TRBJ2-1
CDR3 protein: CASSSDWVTEAFF; CDR3 DNA: TGCGCCAGCAGCTCAGACTGGGTCACTGAAGCTTTCTTT; D gene: .; clone size: .; V gene: TRBV5-1; J gene: TRBJ1-1
CDR3 protein: CASSWGQGSTYEQYF; CDR3 DNA: TGTGCCAGCAGTTGGGGACAGGGAAGCACCTACGAGCAGTACTTC; D gene: TRBD1; clone size: .; V gene: TRBV7-2; J gene: TRBJ2-7
CDR3 protein: CASSDLVGAGGTDTQYF; CDR3 DNA: TGTGCCAGCAGTGATTTGGTGGGGGCGGGAGGCACAGATACGCAGTATTTT; D gene: .; clone size: .; V gene: TRBV6-1; J gene: TRBJ2-3
CDR3 protein: CASRRTGQYYGYTF; CDR3 DNA: TGTGCCAGTCGGAGGACAGGACAGTACTATGGCTACACCTTC; D gene: TRBD1; clone size: .; V gene: TRBV19; J gene: TRBJ1-2
CDR3 protein: CASSRTASTDTQYF; CDR3 DNA: TGCGCCAGCAGTCGGACAGCCAGCACAGATACGCAGTATTTT; D gene: .; clone size: .; V gene: TRBV5-1; J gene: TRBJ2-3
CDR3 protein: CASSIGQYTEAFF; CDR3 DNA: TGTGCCAGCAGCATAGGACAGTACACTGAAGCTTTCTTT; D gene: .; clone size: .; V gene: TRBV28; J gene: TRBJ1-1
CDR3 protein: CAWSVLDRGHGYTF; CDR3 DNA: TGTGCCTGGAGTGTACTCGACAGGGGCCATGGCTACACCTTC; D gene: TRBD1; clone size: .; V gene: TRBV30; J gene: TRBJ1-2
CDR3 protein: CAWDRGGGSSYEQYF; CDR3 DNA: TGTGCCTGGGACCGCGGGGGGGGATCATCCTACGAGCAGTACTTC; D gene: TRBD2; clone size: .; V gene: TRBV30; J gene: TRBJ2-7
CDR3 protein: CASSRTGVYGYTF; CDR3 DNA: TGTGCCAGCAGTAGGACAGGGGTCTATGGCTACACCTTC; D gene: TRBD1; clone size: .; V gene: TRBV6-2/TRBV6-3; J gene: TRBJ1-2
CDR3 protein: CASSEQGAYGYTF; CDR3 DNA: TGTGCCAGCAGTGAACAGGGGGCCTATGGCTACACCTTC; D gene: TRBD1; clone size: .; V gene: TRBV6-1; J gene: TRBJ1-2
CDR3 protein: CASSLNIVITEAFF; CDR3 DNA: TGTGCCAGCAGCTTAAATATCGTAATAACTGAAGCTTTCTTT; D gene: .; clone size: .; V gene: TRBV7-2; J gene: TRBJ1-1
CDR3 protein: CASSLPTGSGNTIYF; CDR3 DNA: TGTGCCAGCAGCTTACCGACAGGCTCTGGAAACACCATATATTTT; D gene: .; clone size: .; V gene: TRBV5-5; J gene: TRBJ1-3
CDR3 protein: CSALPGQVKLYTDTQYF; CDR3 DNA: TGCAGCGCTCTCCCAGGACAGGTGAAACTCTACACAGATACGCAGTATTTT; D gene: TRBD1; clone size: .; V gene: TRBV29-1; J gene: TRBJ2-3
CDR3 protein: CASSPASGISPLHF; CDR3 DNA: TGTGCCAGCAGCCCGGCTAGCGGGATATCACCCCTCCACTTT; D gene: .; clone size: .; V gene: TRBV7-9; J gene: TRBJ1-6
CDR3 protein: CASGRMASGTGDGELFF; CDR3 DNA: TGTGCCAGCGGACGCATGGCTTCCGGGACAGGGGACGGGGAGCTGTTTTTT; D gene: TRBD1; clone size: .; V gene: TRBV27; J gene: TRBJ2-2
CDR3 protein: CASSPTTGGYGYTF; CDR3 DNA: TGCGCCAGCAGCCCCACCACAGGGGGTTATGGCTACACCTTC; D gene: TRBD1; clone size: .; V gene: TRBV4-3; J gene: TRBJ1-2
CDR3 protein: CATRASGGPEPQYF; CDR3 DNA: TGTGCGACCAGGGCTAGCGGGGGCCCTGAGCCGCAGTATTTT; D gene: TRBD2; clone size: .; V gene: TRBV7-3; J gene: TRBJ2-3
CDR3 protein: CASSQEPGTVGGGELFF; CDR3 DNA: TGCGCCAGCAGCCAAGAGCCAGGGACGGTGGGAGGGGGGGAGCTGTTTTTT; D gene: TRBD2; clone size: .; V gene: TRBV4-3; J gene: TRBJ2-2
CDR3 protein: CASSLVPQGVDTQYF; CDR3 DNA: TGCGCCAGCAGCTTGGTTCCACAGGGGGTAGATACGCAGTATTTT; D gene: TRBD1; clone size: .; V gene: TRBV5-1; J gene: TRBJ2-3
CDR3 protein: CASSVGADFYYGYTF; CDR3 DNA: TGTGCCAGCAGCGTAGGGGCAGATTTTTACTATGGCTACACCTTC; D gene: .; clone size: .; V gene: TRBV9; J gene: TRBJ1-2
CDR3 protein: CASGTPGLGYNEQFF; CDR3 DNA: TGCGCCAGCGGGACTCCGGGACTGGGGTACAATGAGCAGTTCTTC; D gene: .; clone size: .; V gene: TRBV10-2; J gene: TRBJ2-1
CDR3 protein: CASSPLFAGVDSEQYF; CDR3 DNA: TGTGCCAGCAGTCCCCTTTTTGCGGGGGTTGATAGCGAGCAGTACTTC; D gene: TRBD2; clone size: .; V gene: TRBV27; J gene: TRBJ2-7
CDR3 protein: CASSKEGADFPYEQYF; CDR3 DNA: TGTGCCAGCAGCAAAGAAGGGGCCGATTTCCCCTACGAGCAGTACTTC; D gene: .; clone size: .; V gene: TRBV21-1; J gene: TRBJ2-7
CDR3 protein: CASSPNREGAGELFF; CDR3 DNA: TGCGCCAGCAGTCCTAACAGGGAAGGGGCCGGGGAGCTGTTTTTT; D gene: .; clone size: few; V gene: TRBV5-1; J gene: TRBJ2-2
CDR3 protein: CASRGTLKLDSPLHF; CDR3 DNA: TGTGCCAGCAGGGGGACATTAAAGTTGGATTCACCCCTCCACTTT; D gene: .; clone size: once; V gene: TRBV2; J gene: TRBJ1-6
CDR3 protein: CSVQQGEYQPQHF; CDR3 DNA: TGCAGCGTTCAACAGGGGGAGTACCAGCCCCAGCATTTT; D gene: TRBD1; clone size: .; V gene: TRBV29-1; J gene: TRBJ1-5
CDR3 protein: CASSFMGTGYEQYF; CDR3 DNA: TGCGCCAGCAGCTTTATGGGGACAGGCTACGAGCAGTACTTC; D gene: TRBD1; clone size: .; V gene: TRBV5-1; J gene: TRBJ2-7
CDR3 protein: CASSRGTTGVNYGYTF; CDR3 DNA: TGTGCCAGTAGTAGAGGAACGACAGGGGTTAACTATGGCTACACCTTC; D gene: TRBD1; clone size: .; V gene: TRBV19; J gene: TRBJ1-2
CDR3 protein: CASSLAGGTEAFF; CDR3 DNA: TGTGCCAGCAGCTTAGCAGGGGGCACTGAAGCTTTCTTT; D gene: TRBD1; clone size: .; V gene: TRBV13; J gene: TRBJ1-1
CDR3 protein: CASSLAGAKNIQYF; CDR3 DNA: TGTGCCAGCAGCTTAGCAGGAGCCAAAAACATTCAGTACTTC; D gene: .; clone size: once; V gene: TRBV11-2; J gene: TRBJ2-4
CDR3 protein: CASSPVSGGARDTQYF; CDR3 DNA: TGTGCCAGCAGCCCCGTCAGCGGGGGGGCCCGGGATACGCAGTATTTT; D gene: TRBD2; clone size: .; V gene: TRBV7-2; J gene: TRBJ2-3
CDR3 protein: CASSFPGTDTQYF; CDR3 DNA: TGTGCCAGCAGCTTCCCAGGCACAGATACGCAGTATTTT; D gene: .; clone size: .; V gene: TRBV11-1; J gene: TRBJ2-3
CDR3 protein: CAWENGTSGYNEQFF; CDR3 DNA: TGTGCCTGGGAGAACGGGACTAGCGGTTACAATGAGCAGTTCTTC; D gene: TRBD2; clone size: .; V gene: TRBV30; J gene: TRBJ2-1
CDR3 protein: CAWSVQTDSRPNTEAFF; CDR3 DNA: TGTGCCTGGAGTGTACAGACGGACAGCCGCCCGAACACTGAAGCTTTCTTT; D gene: .; clone size: .; V gene: TRBV30; J gene: TRBJ1-1
CDR3 protein: CASIGQGLSGNTIYF; CDR3 DNA: TGTGCCAGCATCGGACAGGGGCTTTCTGGAAACACCATATATTTT; D gene: TRBD1; clone size: .; V gene: TRBV5-6; J gene: TRBJ1-3
CDR3 protein: CASSEQGRRNTEAFF; CDR3 DNA: TGTGCCAGCAGCGAACAGGGGAGGAGGAACACTGAAGCTTTCTTT; D gene: TRBD1; clone size: .; V gene: TRBV27; J gene: TRBJ1-1
CDR3 protein: CASSYEDRGTSPLHF; CDR3 DNA: TGTGCCAGCAGTTACGAGGACAGGGGAACTTCACCCCTCCACTTT; D gene: TRBD1; clone size: .; V gene: TRBV6-2/TRBV6-3; J gene: TRBJ1-6
CDR3 protein: CASSVGTGGAGSTDTQYF; CDR3 DNA: TGTGCCAGCAGCGTAGGGACAGGGGGCGCGGGGAGCACAGATACGCAGTATTTT; D gene: TRBD1; clone size: .; V gene: TRBV9; J gene: TRBJ2-3
CDR3 protein: CASSLVQGPPATPLHF; CDR3 DNA: TGTGCCAGCAGCTTAGTACAGGGGCCACCGGCAACACCCCTCCACTTT; D gene: TRBD1; clone size: .; V gene: TRBV7-9; J gene: TRBJ1-6
CDR3 protein: CASTPDRGGNTEAFF; CDR3 DNA: TGCGCCAGCACCCCGGACAGGGGTGGGAACACTGAAGCTTTCTTT; D gene: TRBD1; clone size: .; V gene: TRBV5-1; J gene: TRBJ1-1
CDR3 protein: CASSYPQAGGWDEQFF; CDR3 DNA: TGTGCCAGCAGCTACCCCCAGGCGGGGGGTTGGGATGAGCAGTTCTTC; D gene: TRBD2; clone size: .; V gene: TRBV7-2; J gene: TRBJ2-1
CDR3 protein: CASSRLQGKGNSPLHF; CDR3 DNA: TGTGCCAGCAGTCGACTACAGGGAAAGGGCAATTCACCCCTCCACTTT; D gene: .; clone size: .; V gene: TRBV6-2/TRBV6-3; J gene: TRBJ1-6
CDR3 protein: CATGTANPETQYF; CDR3 DNA: TGTGCCACTGGGACAGCGAATCCAGAGACCCAGTACTTC; D gene: TRBD1; clone size: .; V gene: TRBV12-3/TRBV12-4; J gene: TRBJ2-5
CDR3 protein: CASSSRHDPADTQYF; CDR3 DNA: TGTGCCAGCAGCTCCCGACACGATCCGGCGGATACGCAGTATTTT; D gene: .; clone size: .; V gene: TRBV11-1; J gene: TRBJ2-3
CDR3 protein: CASSPGLAGPTSSYEQYF; CDR3 DNA: TGTGCCAGCAGCCCGGGACTAGCGGGGCCTACGAGCTCCTACGAGCAGTACTTC; D gene: TRBD2; clone size: .; V gene: TRBV7-9; J gene: TRBJ2-7
CDR3 protein: CASSLDGATGDRGYTF; CDR3 DNA: TGTGCCAGCAGCTTAGATGGGGCCACAGGGGATAGGGGCTACACCTTC; D gene: TRBD1; clone size: .; V gene: TRBV7-9; J gene: TRBJ1-2
CDR3 protein: CASSKLAGGYNEQFF; CDR3 DNA: TGTGCCAGCAGCAAACTAGCGGGGGGATACAATGAGCAGTTCTTC; D gene: TRBD2; clone size: .; V gene: TRBV5-5; J gene: TRBJ2-1
CDR3 protein: CASSEWFADEQYF; CDR3 DNA: TGTGCCAGCAGTGAATGGTTTGCGGACGAGCAGTACTTC; D gene: .; clone size: .; V gene: TRBV25-1; J gene: TRBJ2-7
CDR3 protein: CASTAGKGTVYEQYF; CDR3 DNA: TGTGCCAGTACCGCGGGGAAGGGGACAGTTTACGAGCAGTACTTC; D gene: .; clone size: .; V gene: TRBV19; J gene: TRBJ2-7
CDR3 protein: CASSLEGRGPTEAFF; CDR3 DNA: TGTGCCAGCAGCTTAGAGGGGCGGGGGCCCACTGAAGCTTTCTTT; D gene: .; clone size: .; V gene: TRBV7-2; J gene: TRBJ1-1
CDR3 protein: CASSFSGGAYEQYF; CDR3 DNA: TGCGCCAGCAGCTTCAGTGGGGGGGCCTACGAGCAGTACTTC; D gene: TRBD2; clone size: .; V gene: TRBV5-1; J gene: TRBJ2-7
CDR3 protein: CASSSIPPGQGATGELFF; CDR3 DNA: TGTGCCAGCTCATCCATACCTCCGGGACAGGGGGCAACCGGGGAGCTGTTTTTT; D gene: TRBD1; clone size: .; V gene: TRBV18; J gene: TRBJ2-2